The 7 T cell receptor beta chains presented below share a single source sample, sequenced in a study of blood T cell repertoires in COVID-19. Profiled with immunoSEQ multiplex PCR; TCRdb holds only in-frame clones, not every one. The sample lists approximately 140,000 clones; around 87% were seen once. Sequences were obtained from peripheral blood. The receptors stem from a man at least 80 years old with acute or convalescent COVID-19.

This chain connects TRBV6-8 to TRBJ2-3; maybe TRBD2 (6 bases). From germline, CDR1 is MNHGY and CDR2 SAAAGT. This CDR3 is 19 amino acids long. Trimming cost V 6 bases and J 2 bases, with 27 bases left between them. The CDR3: CASRKYHPVGGRITDTQYF. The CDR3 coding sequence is TGTGCCAGCAGAAAGTACCACCCCGTTGGGGGGAGGATCACAGATACGCAGTATTTT.

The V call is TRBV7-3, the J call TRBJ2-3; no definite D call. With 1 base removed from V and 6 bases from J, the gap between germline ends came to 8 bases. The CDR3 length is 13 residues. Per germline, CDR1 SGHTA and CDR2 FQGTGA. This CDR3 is CASSLRGADTQYF. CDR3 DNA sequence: TGTGCCAGCAGCTTAAGAGGTGCTGATACGCAGTATTTT.

The CDR3 DNA reads as TGTGCCAGCAGCAAGGGACTAGTCAGCACAGATACGCAGTATTTT. Protein product: CASSKGLVSTDTQYF. V usage is TRBV7-8 and J usage is TRBJ2-3; TRBD2 matches 8 bases. Looked up from germline, CDR1 is SGHVS and CDR2 is FQNEAQ. V was clipped by 5 bases and J by 0 bases; unmatched bases: 4. The CDR3 has 15 amino acids.

This CDR3 reads CASRSPDRGGEKLFF. CDR3 DNA: TGTGCCAGCAGATCCCCGGACAGGGGAGGAGAAAAACTGTTTTTT. V gene TRBV6-6 combines with J gene TRBJ1-4; TRBD1 matches 9 bases. Germline CDR1 and CDR2: MNHNY and SVGAGI (reference sequence). V gave up 6 bases and J gave up 8 bases; unmatched junction bases: 10. This CDR3 is 15 amino acids long.

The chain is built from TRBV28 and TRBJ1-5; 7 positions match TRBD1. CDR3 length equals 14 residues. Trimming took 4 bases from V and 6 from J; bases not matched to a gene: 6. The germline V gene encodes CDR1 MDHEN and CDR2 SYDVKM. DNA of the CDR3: TGTGCCAGCAGTTACGGACAGGTAACTCAGCCCCAGCATTTT. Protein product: CASSYGQVTQPQHF.

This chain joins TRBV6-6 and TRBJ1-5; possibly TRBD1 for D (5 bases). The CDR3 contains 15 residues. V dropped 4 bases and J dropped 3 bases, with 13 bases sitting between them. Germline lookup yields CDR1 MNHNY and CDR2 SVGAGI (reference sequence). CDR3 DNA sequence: TGTGCCAGCAGTTGGGAAATGACAGACAATCAGCCCCAGCATTTT. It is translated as CASSWEMTDNQPQHF.

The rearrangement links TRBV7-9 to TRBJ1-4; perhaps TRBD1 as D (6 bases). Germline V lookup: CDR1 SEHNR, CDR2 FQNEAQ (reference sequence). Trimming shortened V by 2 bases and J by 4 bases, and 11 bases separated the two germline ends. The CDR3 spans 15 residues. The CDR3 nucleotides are TGTGCCAGCAGCTTACGATTGGACAGTAATGAAAAACTGTTTTTT. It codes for CASSLRLDSNEKLFF.